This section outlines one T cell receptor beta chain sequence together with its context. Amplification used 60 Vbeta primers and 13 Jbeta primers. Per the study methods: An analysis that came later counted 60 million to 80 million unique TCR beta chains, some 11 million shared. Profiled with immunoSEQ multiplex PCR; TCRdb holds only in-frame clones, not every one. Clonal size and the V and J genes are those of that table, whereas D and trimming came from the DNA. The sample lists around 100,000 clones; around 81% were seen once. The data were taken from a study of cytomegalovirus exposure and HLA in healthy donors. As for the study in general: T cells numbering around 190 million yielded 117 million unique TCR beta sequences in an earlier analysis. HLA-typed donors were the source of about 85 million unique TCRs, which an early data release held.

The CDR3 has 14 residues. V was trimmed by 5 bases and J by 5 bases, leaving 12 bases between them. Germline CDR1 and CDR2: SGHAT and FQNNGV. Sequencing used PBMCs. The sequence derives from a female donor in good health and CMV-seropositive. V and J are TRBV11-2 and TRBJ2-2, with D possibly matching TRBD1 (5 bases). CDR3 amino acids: CASSLSAGTGELFF. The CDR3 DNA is TGTGCCAGCAGCCTCTCTGCAGGGACCGGGGAGCTGTTTTTT.